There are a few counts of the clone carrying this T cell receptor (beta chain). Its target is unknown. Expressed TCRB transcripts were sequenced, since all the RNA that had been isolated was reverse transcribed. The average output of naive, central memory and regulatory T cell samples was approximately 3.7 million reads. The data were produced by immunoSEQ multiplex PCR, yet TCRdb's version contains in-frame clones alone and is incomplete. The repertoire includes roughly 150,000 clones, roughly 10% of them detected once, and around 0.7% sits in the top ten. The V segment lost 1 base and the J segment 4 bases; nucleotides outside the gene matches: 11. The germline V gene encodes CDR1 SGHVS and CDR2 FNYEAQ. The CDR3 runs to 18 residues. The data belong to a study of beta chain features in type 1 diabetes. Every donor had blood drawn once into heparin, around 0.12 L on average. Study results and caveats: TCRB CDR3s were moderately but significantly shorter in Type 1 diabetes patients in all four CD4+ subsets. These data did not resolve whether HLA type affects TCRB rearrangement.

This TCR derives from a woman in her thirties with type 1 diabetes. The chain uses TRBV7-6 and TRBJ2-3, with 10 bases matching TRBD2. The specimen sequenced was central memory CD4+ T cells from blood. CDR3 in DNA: TGTGCCAGCAGCTTAGTTAAGGGCCGGGGACTAGCGTCAGATACGCAGTATTTT. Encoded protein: CASSLVKGRGLASDTQYF.